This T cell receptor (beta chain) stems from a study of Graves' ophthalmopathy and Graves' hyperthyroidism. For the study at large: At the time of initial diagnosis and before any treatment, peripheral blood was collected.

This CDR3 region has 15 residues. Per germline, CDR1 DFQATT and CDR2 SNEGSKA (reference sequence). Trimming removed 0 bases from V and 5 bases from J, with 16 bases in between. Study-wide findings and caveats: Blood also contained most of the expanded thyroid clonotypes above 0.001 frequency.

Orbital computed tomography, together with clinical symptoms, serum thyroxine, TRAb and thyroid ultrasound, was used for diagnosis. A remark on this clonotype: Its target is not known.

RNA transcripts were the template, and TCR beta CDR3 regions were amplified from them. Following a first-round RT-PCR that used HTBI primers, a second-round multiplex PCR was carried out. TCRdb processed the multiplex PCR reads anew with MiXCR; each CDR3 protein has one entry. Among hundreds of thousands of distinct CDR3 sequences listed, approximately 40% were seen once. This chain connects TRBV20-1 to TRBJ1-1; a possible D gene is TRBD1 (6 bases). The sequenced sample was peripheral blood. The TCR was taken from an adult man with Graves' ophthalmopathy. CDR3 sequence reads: CSARDGTGSITEAFF. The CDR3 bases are TGCAGTGCTAGAGATGGTACAGGGTCGATAACTGAAGCTTTCTTT.